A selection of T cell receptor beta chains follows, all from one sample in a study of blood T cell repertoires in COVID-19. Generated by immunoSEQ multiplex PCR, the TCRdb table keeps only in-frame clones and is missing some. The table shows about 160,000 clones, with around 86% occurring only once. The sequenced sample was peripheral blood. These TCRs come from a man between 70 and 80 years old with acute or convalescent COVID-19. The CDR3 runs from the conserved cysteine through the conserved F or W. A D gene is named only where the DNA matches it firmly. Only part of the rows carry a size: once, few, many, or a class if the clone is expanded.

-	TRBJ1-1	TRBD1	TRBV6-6	CASSLTGVHTEAFF	TGTGCCAGCAGTCTCACAGGGGTGCACACTGAAGCTTTCTTT
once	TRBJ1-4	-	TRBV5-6	CASSSPKGAGAPTNEKLFF	TGTGCCAGCAGCTCCCCCAAAGGGGCAGGGGCACCAACTAATGAAAAACTGTTTTTT
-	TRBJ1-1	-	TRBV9	CASSATVNTEAFF	TGTGCCAGCAGCGCGACAGTGAACACTGAAGCTTTCTTT
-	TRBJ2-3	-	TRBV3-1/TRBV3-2	CASSQEHRVPTDTQYF	TGTGCCAGCAGCCAAGAGCACAGGGTACCCACAGATACGCAGTATTTT
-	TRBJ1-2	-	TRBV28	CASSFAGRYGYTF	TGTGCCAGCAGTTTTGCAGGGCGGTATGGCTACACCTTC
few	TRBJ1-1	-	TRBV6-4	CASSDGGATEAFF	TGTGCCAGCAGTGACGGGGGCGCCACTGAAGCTTTCTTT
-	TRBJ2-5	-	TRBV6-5	CASSSGQIQETQYF	TGTGCCAGCAGCTCCGGACAGATTCAAGAGACCCAGTACTTC
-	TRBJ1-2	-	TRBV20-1	CRAQDIYGYTF	TGCAGGGCCCAGGACATCTATGGCTACACCTTC
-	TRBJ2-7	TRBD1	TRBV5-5	CASMPGQGATYEQYF	TGTGCCAGCATGCCGGGACAGGGGGCCACCTACGAGCAGTACTTC
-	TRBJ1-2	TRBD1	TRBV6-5	CASSAGTGPYGYTF	TGTGCCAGCAGCGCCGGGACAGGGCCCTATGGCTACACCTTC